This TCR beta chain is from a study of response to subunit inactivated influenza vaccine. Each CDR3 protein gets one entry after TCRdb re-called the RT-PCR reads with MiXCR. The sample comprises roughly 150,000 distinct CDR3 sequences, about a tenth of which are singletons, and over 10% rests with the top ten. Regarding the study as a whole: Authors suggested each seasonal flu vaccination may recruit only limited numbers of new T cells.

In its sample, this clonotype was seen a few times. The antigen remains unidentified. There are 15 residues in the CDR3. Germline CDR1 WSHSY, CDR2 SAAADI. The V end was cut by 0 bases, the J end by 7 bases, with 13 bases between. The TCR originated in a middle-aged man who received an inactivated influenza vaccine. The V and J genes are TRBV10-2 and TRBJ2-1; a weak D match, TRBD2 (6 bases). This specimen was non-naive T cells sorted from PBMCs, taken around seven weeks after vaccination. This CDR3 reads CASSESTGVWNEQFF. As DNA, the CDR3 is TGCGCCAGCAGTGAGTCTACGGGAGTATGGAATGAGCAGTTCTTC.